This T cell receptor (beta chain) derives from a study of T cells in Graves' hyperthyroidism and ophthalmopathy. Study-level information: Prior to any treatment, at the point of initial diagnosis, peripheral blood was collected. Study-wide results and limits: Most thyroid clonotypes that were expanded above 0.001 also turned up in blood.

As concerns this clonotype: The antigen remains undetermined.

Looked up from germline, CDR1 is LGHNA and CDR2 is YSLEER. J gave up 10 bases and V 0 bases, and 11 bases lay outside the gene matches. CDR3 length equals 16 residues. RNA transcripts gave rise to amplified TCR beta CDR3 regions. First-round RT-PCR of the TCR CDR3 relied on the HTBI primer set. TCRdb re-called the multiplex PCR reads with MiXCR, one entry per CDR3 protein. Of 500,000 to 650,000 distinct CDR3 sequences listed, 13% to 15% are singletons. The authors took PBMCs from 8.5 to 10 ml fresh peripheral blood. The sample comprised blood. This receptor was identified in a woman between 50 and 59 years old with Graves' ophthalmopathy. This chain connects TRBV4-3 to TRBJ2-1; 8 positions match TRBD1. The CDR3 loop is CASSQDGRQGAGEQFF. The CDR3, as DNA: TGCGCCAGCAGCCAAGATGGTAGGCAGGGGGCTGGGGAGCAGTTCTTC.